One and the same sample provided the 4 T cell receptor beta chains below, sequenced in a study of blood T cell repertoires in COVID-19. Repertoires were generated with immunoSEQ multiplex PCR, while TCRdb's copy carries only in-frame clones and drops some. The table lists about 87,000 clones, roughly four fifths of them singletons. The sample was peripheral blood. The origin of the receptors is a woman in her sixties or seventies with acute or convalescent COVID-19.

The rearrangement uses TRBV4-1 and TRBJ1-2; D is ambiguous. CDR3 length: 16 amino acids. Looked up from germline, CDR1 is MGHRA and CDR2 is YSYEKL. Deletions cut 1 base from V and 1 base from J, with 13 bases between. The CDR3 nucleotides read TGCGCCAGCAGCCAAGCCCCGGGTTTCTATAACTATGGCTACACCTTC. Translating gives CASSQAPGFYNYGYTF.

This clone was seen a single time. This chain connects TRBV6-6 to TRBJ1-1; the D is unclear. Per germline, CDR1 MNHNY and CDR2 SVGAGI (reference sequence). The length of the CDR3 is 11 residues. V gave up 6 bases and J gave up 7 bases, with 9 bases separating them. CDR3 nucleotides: TGTGCCAGCAGGGAGGGTAATGAAGCTTTCTTT. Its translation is CASREGNEAFF.

CDR3 loop: CASRGTGYGNSPLHF. The CDR3 bases are TGTGCCAGCAGGGGGACAGGGTATGGCAATTCACCCCTCCACTTT. This rearrangement joins TRBV2 to TRBJ1-6; 9 bases are shared with TRBD1. The trim removed 6 bases at V and 7 bases at J, leaving 7 bases unmatched. Germline CDR1 is SNHLY and CDR2 is FYNNEI. The length of the CDR3 is 15 residues. Complete variable domain (other parts from reference TRBV2 and TRBJ1-6): EPEVTQTPSHQVTQMGQEVILRCVPISNHLYFYWYRQILGQKVEFLVSFYNNEISEKSEIFDDQFSVERPDGSNFTLKIRSTKLEDSAMYFCASRGTGYGNSPLHFGNGTRLTVT.

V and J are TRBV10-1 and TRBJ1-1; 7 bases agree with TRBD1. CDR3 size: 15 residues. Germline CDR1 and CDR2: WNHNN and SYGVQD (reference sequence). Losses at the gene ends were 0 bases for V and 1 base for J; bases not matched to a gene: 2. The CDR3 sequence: CASSESEGANTEAFF. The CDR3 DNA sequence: TGCGCCAGCAGTGAGTCGGAGGGGGCGAACACTGAAGCTTTCTTT.